A selection of T cell receptor beta chains follows, all from one sample in a study of blood T cells in healthy people across ages. TCRdb ran MiXCR on the 5' RACE reads and lists one entry per CDR3 protein. The sample yields fewer than 800,000 distinct CDR3 sequences, less than 40% seen once. Sequences were obtained from blood. All receptors come from a woman older than 75 in good health. The CDR3 runs from the conserved cysteine through the conserved F or W. A D gene is named only where the DNA matches it firmly. Where a row states a size, it is once, few, many or the class of an expanded clone; other rows omit it.

V	length	D	size	J	DNA	CDR3
TRBV30	13	-	-	TRBJ2-5	TGTGCCTGGAGTTCCGGGGTGGAAGAGACCCAGTACTTC	CAWSSGVEETQYF
TRBV9	13	-	-	TRBJ1-2	TGTGCCAGCAGGGGGGGGAGTAACTATGGCTACACCTTC	CASRGGSNYGYTF
TRBV7-2	13	-	many	TRBJ2-7	TGTGCCAGCAGCTCACAGGGACCCTACGAGCAGTACTTC	CASSSQGPYEQYF
TRBV2	15	TRBD2	-	TRBJ2-5	TGTGCCAGCAGGCGGACTAGCGGCTCCTACAATGAGCAGTACTTC	CASRRTSGSYNEQYF
TRBV5-1	16	-	many	TRBJ2-3	TGCGCCAGCAGCTTGGTCAGGGGTGGAAGCACAGATACGCAGTATTTT	CASSLVRGGSTDTQYF
TRBV6-6	14	-	many	TRBJ1-5	TGTGCCAGCAGTTACTCGAATGGGGGTCAGCCCCAGCATTTT	CASSYSNGGQPQHF
TRBV28	14	-	few	TRBJ1-1	TGTGCCAGCAGCCCACCGGGTCAAACCACTGAAGCTTTCTTT	CASSPPGQTTEAFF
TRBV6-6	17	TRBD1	-	TRBJ2-1	TGTGCCAGCAGGCCTAGTGTTGGGACAGGCTCCTACAATGAGCAGTTCTTC	CASRPSVGTGSYNEQFF
TRBV29-1	13	-	many	TRBJ1-2	TGCAGCGTTGACCTTACAGGAGACTATGGCTACACCTTC	CSVDLTGDYGYTF
TRBV7-8	15	TRBD1	-	TRBJ1-1	TGTGCCAGCAGCTTAGCTGGGACAGGGGGTAATGAAGCTTTCTTT	CASSLAGTGGNEAFF
TRBV13	14	-	-	TRBJ2-3	TGTGCCGGCAGGGAAGGCGGGGCCACAGATACGCAGTATTTT	CAGREGGATDTQYF
TRBV6-4	15	-	-	TRBJ2-3	TGTGCCAGCAGTATAGGGGGAGGGCCGACAGATACGCAGTATTTT	CASSIGGGPTDTQYF
TRBV7-2	15	-	many	TRBJ2-3	TGTGCCAGCAGCTTAGCTGGCTATCCTGCAGATACGCAGTATTTT	CASSLAGYPADTQYF
TRBV7-2	15	-	-	TRBJ2-1	TGTGCCAGCAGCCTCAGGGGATTCTCCTACAATGAGCAGTTCTTC	CASSLRGFSYNEQFF
TRBV12-3/TRBV12-4	17	TRBD2	-	TRBJ2-3	TGTGCCAGCAGTCCCTCTAGCGGGGGCGCTTCCACAGATACGCAGTATTTT	CASSPSSGGASTDTQYF
TRBV7-2	14	-	many	TRBJ1-4	TGTGCCAGCAGCTTACGGGGGACTAATGAAAAACTGTTTTTT	CASSLRGTNEKLFF
TRBV4-2	15	-	many	TRBJ2-1	TGTGCCAGCAGCCAAGATAGAACAGGATACAATGAGCAGTTCTTC	CASSQDRTGYNEQFF
TRBV27	15	TRBD1	few	TRBJ1-1	TGTGCCAGCAGTTTACGTCAGGGGGCGCGGACTGAAGCTTTCTTT	CASSLRQGARTEAFF
TRBV11-2	13	TRBD1	-	TRBJ1-5	TGTGCCAGCAGCTCCAGAACAGGGGGGCCCCAGCATTTT	CASSSRTGGPQHF
TRBV3-1	15	-	few	TRBJ1-2	TGTGCCAGCAGCCCCAGAGGGGAGAAAGTGAGCGGCTACACCTTC	CASSPRGEKVSGYTF
TRBV10-3	14	TRBD1	-	TRBJ1-6	TGTGCCATCAGCCCGGGACAGGATAGTACACCCCTCCACTTT	CAISPGQDSTPLHF
TRBV5-1	14	-	many	TRBJ1-2	TGCGCCAGCAGCTTTTTTGGGGGCGCGCGTGGCTACACCTTC	CASSFFGGARGYTF
TRBV6-6	15	TRBD2	many	TRBJ2-5	TGTGCCAGCAGTTACTCGGGACTAGCGGTAGAGACCCAGTACTTC	CASSYSGLAVETQYF
TRBV7-3	14	TRBD1	many	TRBJ2-7	TGTGCCAGCAGCGTACAGGGGGGCGACTACGAGCAGTACTTC	CASSVQGGDYEQYF
TRBV25-1	15	-	many	TRBJ2-1	TGTGCCAGCAGTTCGGACGGGATCTCCTACAATGAGCAGTTCTTC	CASSSDGISYNEQFF
TRBV7-9	13	-	-	TRBJ2-2	TGTGCCAGCAGACGGGGGACCGGCGGGGAGCTGTTTTTT	CASRRGTGGELFF
TRBV13	16	-	-	TRBJ2-1	TGTGCCAGCAGCTTAGGGTCCCATAAGAATAACAATGAGCAGTTCTTC	CASSLGSHKNNNEQFF
TRBV11-2	14	-	few	TRBJ2-5	TGTGCCAGCAAGACCAATCGGGGCCCGGTGGAGCAGTACTTC	CASKTNRGPVEQYF
TRBV20-1	15	-	-	TRBJ2-4	TGCAGTGCTAGCGGGGCAGGGGCGACCAAAAACACTCAGTACTTC	CSASGAGATKNTQYF
TRBV20-1	14	TRBD2	many	TRBJ2-1	TGCAGTGCCCGAGCGGGGTCCTCCTACAATGAGCAGTTCTTC	CSARAGSSYNEQFF
TRBV20-1	13	TRBD2	few	TRBJ2-1	TGCAGTGCTAGAGATTTGGGAGGGGTCCTGCAGTTCTTC	CSARDLGGVLQFF
TRBV7-9	11	-	few	TRBJ2-5	TGTGCCAGCAGCAACCGGGACACATTTCACTTC	CASSNRDTFHF
TRBV20-1	15	TRBD1	many	TRBJ1-6	TGCAGTGCGCGACGGGACAGGGGTGGGAATTCACCCCTCCACTTT	CSARRDRGGNSPLHF
TRBV2	15	TRBD1	many	TRBJ1-1	TGTGCCAGCAGAAAATCAGGGGGCGAGAACACTGAAGCTTTCTTT	CASRKSGGENTEAFF
TRBV28	14	TRBD1	many	TRBJ2-7	TGTGCCAGCAGTTTGGGACAGCTCCTCTACGAGCAGTACTTC	CASSLGQLLYEQYF
TRBV14	16	TRBD1	few	TRBJ1-2	TGTGCCAGCAGCCTGAGACTGGGACAGGGTGACTATGGCTACACCTTC	CASSLRLGQGDYGYTF
TRBV12-3/TRBV12-4	15	TRBD2	many	TRBJ2-1	TGTGCCAGCAGGACTAGCGGGGGCACCTACAATGAGCAGTTCTTC	CASRTSGGTYNEQFF
TRBV12-3/TRBV12-4	13	-	many	TRBJ2-7	TGTGCCAGCAGTTTAGGGCAGTCGGACGAGCAGTACTTC	CASSLGQSDEQYF
TRBV9	15	-	-	TRBJ1-1	TGTGCCAGCAGCGTAGGGGTTGGGCAGAACACTGAAGCTTTCTTT	CASSVGVGQNTEAFF
TRBV6-2/TRBV6-3	14	-	many	TRBJ2-3	TGTGCCAGCAGTTACTACCAGGTCACAGATACGCAGTATTTT	CASSYYQVTDTQYF
TRBV20-1	14	-	few	TRBJ1-4	TGCAGTGCCGAAATGGGGTCAATTCGTGAAAAACTGTTTTTT	CSAEMGSIREKLFF
TRBV2	14	-	many	TRBJ2-5	TGTGCCAGCCGCCGGGGCCGGGGACAAGAGACCCAGTACTTC	CASRRGRGQETQYF
TRBV28	16	-	-	TRBJ1-1	TGTGCCAGCGGGTACGGTCAGGGGAGAGGGTACACTGAAGCTTTCTTT	CASGYGQGRGYTEAFF
TRBV12-3/TRBV12-4	16	-	-	TRBJ1-1	TGTGCCAGCAGTCTCTCTCTATGGGGCCCAAACACTGAAGCTTTCTTT	CASSLSLWGPNTEAFF
TRBV4-2	15	-	-	TRBJ2-2	TGTGCCAGCAGCCTCGACGGTGGAGACACCGGGGAGCTGTTTTTT	CASSLDGGDTGELFF
TRBV7-2	16	TRBD2	few	TRBJ2-5	TGTGCCAGCAGCTCAAACTGGCTAGCGGCACAAGAGACCCAGTACTTC	CASSSNWLAAQETQYF
TRBV6-2/TRBV6-3	14	-	few	TRBJ2-7	TGTGCCAGCACTCTACCCGACAGTACCTACGAGCAGTACTTC	CASTLPDSTYEQYF
TRBV10-3	16	TRBD2	-	TRBJ2-7	TGTGCCATCAGTGATAGTAGCGGGAGGGGTTCGTACGAGCAGTACTTC	CAISDSSGRGSYEQYF
TRBV7-2	16	TRBD2	many	TRBJ2-3	TGTGCCAGCAGCTTTACCCTAGCGGGGGGGTACGATACGCAGTATTTT	CASSFTLAGGYDTQYF
TRBV27	14	-	few	TRBJ1-1	TGTGCCAGCAGTTCCCCCTCGTCAAACGCTGAAGCTTTCTTT	CASSSPSSNAEAFF
TRBV7-2	19	TRBD2	-	TRBJ2-5	TGTGCCAGCAGCCGTCATTTCGGGACCGGGACTAGCGTCGGGCAGACCCAGTACTTC	CASSRHFGTGTSVGQTQYF